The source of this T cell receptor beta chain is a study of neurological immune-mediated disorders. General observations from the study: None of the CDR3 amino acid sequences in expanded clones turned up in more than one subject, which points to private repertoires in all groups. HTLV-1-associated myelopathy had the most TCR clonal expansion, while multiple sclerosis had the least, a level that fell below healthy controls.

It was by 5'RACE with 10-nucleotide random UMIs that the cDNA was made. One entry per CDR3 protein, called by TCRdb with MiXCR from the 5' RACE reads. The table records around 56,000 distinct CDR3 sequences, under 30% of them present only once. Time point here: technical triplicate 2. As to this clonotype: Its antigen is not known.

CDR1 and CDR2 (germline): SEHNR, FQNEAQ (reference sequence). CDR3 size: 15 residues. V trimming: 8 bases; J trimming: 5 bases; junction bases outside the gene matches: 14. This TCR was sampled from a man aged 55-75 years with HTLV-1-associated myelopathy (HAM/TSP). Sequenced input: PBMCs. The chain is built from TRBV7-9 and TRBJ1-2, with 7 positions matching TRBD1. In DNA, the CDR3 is TGTGCCAGCTTCGAATTGGGGACAGTTTATTATGGCTACACCTTC. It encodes CASFELGTVYYGYTF.